The 18 T cell receptor beta chains presented below share a single source sample, sequenced in a study of shared clonotypes between healthy human individuals. Libraries were prepared by immunoSEQ multiplex PCR; TCRdb keeps only in-frame clonotypes and omits some of them. This sample has some 700,000 clones; roughly 87% occur once, and the top ten carry more than 30%. The specimen sequenced was memory CD8+ T cells from PBMCs. The subset denotes: CD45RO+ cells pooled with CCR7-negative TemRA cells. The receptors derive from a man aged 18 to 29 in good health. Some clones in this sample may be carry-over from other donors' samples.

The V and J genes are TRBV19 and TRBJ1-1, with 8 bases that match TRBD1. This CDR3 contains 15 residues. The V gene end was trimmed by 6 bases and the J gene end by 2 bases; junction bases not matched to a gene: 8. Per germline, CDR1 LNHDA and CDR2 SQIVND (reference sequence). The DNA of the CDR3 is TGTGCCAGTAGCCCAACCGGGACAGGTAACACTGAAGCTTTCTTT. Encoded protein: CASSPTGTGNTEAFF.

This chain connects TRBV5-5 to TRBJ2-7; D is possibly TRBD1 (5 bases). This CDR3 region has 14 residues. The ends were cut back, 0 bases at V and 2 bases at J, with 9 bases in the middle. In germline, CDR1 is SGHKS, CDR2 YYEKEE (reference sequence). The CDR3 coding sequence is TGTGCCAGCAGCTTGGTTGACAGAACCTACGAGCAGTACTTC. Translating gives CASSLVDRTYEQYF.

A note on this clone: Other DNA sequences of this sample code for an identical CDR3. J is TRBJ2-1 and V is TRBV27; no definite D call. The CDR3 consists of 14 residues. Germline V gene sequence: CDR1 MNHEY, CDR2 SMNVEV (reference sequence). Trimming removed 3 bases at V and 4 bases at J, with 10 bases between. The chain's CDR3 is CASSFVGNYNEQFF. For the CDR3, the DNA is TGTGCCAGCAGTTTCGTGGGAAATTACAATGAGCAGTTCTTC.

The chain carries TRBV4-1 and TRBJ2-3; possible D gene TRBD2, 7 bases. Trimming cost V 0 bases and J 14 bases, with 18 bases left between them. The CDR3 totals 14 residues. Germline V gene data show CDR1 as MGHRA and CDR2 as YSYEKL. The CDR3 DNA reads as TGCGCCAGCAGCCAAGATAGGGGGGGCCCGCGTTTGTATTTT. Translated, it gives CASSQDRGGPRLYF.

The chain links TRBV5-6 to TRBJ2-3, with TRBD2 matching over 11 bases. CDR1 and CDR2 from the germline V gene are SGHDT and YYEEEE. Trimming took 0 bases from V and 3 from J; bases not matched to a gene: 3. The CDR3 totals 16 residues. The CDR3 DNA is TGTGCCAGCAGCTTGGAACTAGCGGGAGTAACAGATACGCAGTATTTT. The encoded protein is CASSLELAGVTDTQYF.

With regard to this clone: An end of the junction does not agree with germline; a read error may underlie this. CDR3 region: CASSLGVNIQYF. CDR3 DNA: TGTGCCAGCAGCTTAGGAGTAAACATTCAGTACTTC. The chain carries TRBV5-3 and TRBJ2-4; D gene uncertain. TRBV5-3 is an open reading frame, and its role is uncertain. The CDR3 consists of 12 residues.

This sequence joins TRBV27 and TRBJ1-1; 9 bases are a match to TRBD1. V dropped 2 bases and J dropped 1; count of bases not matched to a gene: 8. This CDR3 has 17 amino acids. Germline assignment: CDR1 MNHEY and CDR2 SMNVEV (reference sequence). CDR3 sequence: CASSLGTGKLENTEAFF. Written as DNA, the CDR3 is TGTGCCAGCAGTTTAGGGACAGGGAAATTGGAGAACACTGAAGCTTTCTTT.

This clone was recorded once. The chain couples TRBV2 to TRBJ1-2; no clear D. In germline, CDR1 is SNHLY, CDR2 FYNNEI. The CDR3 runs to 16 residues. The V end was cut by 2 bases, the J end by 1 base, with 14 bases between. The CDR3 protein is CASSERQKDFNYGYTF. The CDR3 DNA is TGTGCCAGCAGTGAACGGCAGAAGGACTTTAACTATGGCTACACCTTC.

The chain carries TRBV14 and TRBJ1-1, with D perhaps matching TRBD1 (5 bases). Trimming took off 4 bases at V and 5 bases at J, with 14 bases between the two ends. CDR1 is SGHDN and CDR2 is FVKESK in the germline V gene. The CDR3 is 14 residues long. The CDR3 nucleotides are TGTGCCAGCAGCCTGGGGACCGAGGGGACTGAAGCTTTCTTT. It translates to CASSLGTEGTEAFF.

With regard to this clone: This sample includes further DNA sequences coding for the same CDR3. V and J are TRBV27 and TRBJ2-7; maybe TRBD2 (5 bases). The V end lost 5 bases, the J end lost 2 bases, and 10 bases lay between the germline ends. The V gene's germline CDR1 is MNHEY and CDR2 SMNVEV (reference sequence). The CDR3 is 13 residues long. The CDR3 reads CASSPGVPYEQYF. The CDR3, as DNA: TGTGCCAGCAGTCCCGGGGTGCCCTACGAGCAGTACTTC.

The rearrangement links TRBV27 to TRBJ1-2; TRBD1 matches 8 bases. J was trimmed by 8 bases and V by 3 bases; bases with no gene match: 11. CDR1 and CDR2 from the germline V gene are MNHEY and SMNVEV (reference sequence). The CDR3 consists of 15 residues. CDR3 DNA sequence: TGTGCCAGCAGTTTTCTAGGGCAGGGGGCGGAGGGCTACACCTTC. Protein sequence: CASSFLGQGAEGYTF.

For the CDR3, the DNA is TGCAGCGTTCAAATAGGGGGCGGGGAGCTGTTTTTT. Its translation is CSVQIGGGELFF. The chain uses TRBV29-1 and TRBJ2-2; tentatively, D is TRBD1 (6 bases). The CDR3 is 12 amino acids. Per germline, CDR1 SQVTM and CDR2 ANQGSEA. V was pared by 5 bases and J by 7 bases, with 11 bases between.

The chain employs TRBV7-8 and TRBJ2-7; D is undetermined. Germline lookup yields CDR1 SGHVS and CDR2 FQNEAQ. This CDR3 spans 16 amino acids. V was clipped by 3 bases and J by 6 bases, with 21 bases between them. The CDR3 sequence: CASSFQPGLDYAEQYF. Written as DNA, the CDR3 is TGTGCCAGCAGCTTCCAACCGGGCCTCGATTATGCCGAGCAGTACTTC.

A single count supports this clone. V is TRBV10-3 and J is TRBJ2-4, with D maybe TRBD1 (6 bases). The V end lost 3 bases, the J end lost 6 bases, and 15 bases lay between the germline ends. Germline CDR1 reads ENHRY; CDR2 reads SYGVKD. The CDR3 extends over 15 amino acids. The CDR3 DNA sequence: TGTGCCATCAGTGACCCTCGAGGGACACTAAACATTCAGTACTTC. It codes for CAISDPRGTLNIQYF.

This rearrangement joins TRBV29-1 to TRBJ2-7, with 8 positions matching TRBD1. CDR1 is SQVTM, CDR2 ANQGSEA, per germline. The CDR3 is made up of 17 amino acids. The ends lost 4 bases at V and 4 bases at J; junction bases unmatched: 18. CDR3 in amino acids: CSVVGRGRPPQLYEQYF. DNA of the CDR3: TGCAGCGTTGTGGGCAGGGGGCGCCCGCCGCAGCTTTACGAGCAGTACTTC.

Comment on this clone: A read error may be the cause here, since a much bigger clone is one base away. The sample contains more than one DNA sequence encoding this CDR3. This chain links TRBV27 with TRBJ2-5, with TRBD2 matching over 10 bases. Germline V gives CDR1 MNHEY, CDR2 SMNVEV (reference sequence). J gave up 5 bases and V 3 bases, and 18 bases lay outside the gene matches. There are 19 residues in the CDR3. CDR3 DNA: TGTGCCAGCAGTTTTCGGGGGAAAACTGGGACTAGCGTATGGGAGACCCAGTACTTC. Protein: CASSFRGKTGTSVWETQYF.

The chain links TRBV9 to TRBJ2-2; the match to TRBD2 covers 12 bases. Germline loops: CDR1 SGDLS, CDR2 YYNGEE. V lost 4 bases and J lost 3; bases outside the gene matches: 7. The CDR3 totals 17 residues. The CDR3 region is CASSLPLAGGDTGELFF. The CDR3 DNA follows: TGTGCCAGCAGCCTCCCCCTAGCGGGAGGGGACACCGGGGAGCTGTTTTTT.

DNA for the CDR3: TGTGCCAGCAGCAAATGGACTGGAAAGACCTATGGCTACACCTTC. This translates into CASSKWTGKTYGYTF. V and J are TRBV11-1 and TRBJ1-2; the D is unclear. This CDR3 region has 15 residues. The germline V gene encodes CDR1 SGHAT and CDR2 FQDESV (reference sequence). V was trimmed by 5 bases and J by 4 bases, leaving 17 bases between them.